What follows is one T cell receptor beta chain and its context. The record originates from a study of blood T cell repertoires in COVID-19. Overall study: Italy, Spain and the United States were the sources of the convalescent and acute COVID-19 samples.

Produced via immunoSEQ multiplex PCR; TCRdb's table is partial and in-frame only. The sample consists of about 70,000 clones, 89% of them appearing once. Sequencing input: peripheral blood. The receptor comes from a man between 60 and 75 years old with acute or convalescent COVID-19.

CDR3 nucleotide sequence: TGTGCCAGTAGTGGTGCAGGGGATAGCAATCAGCCCCAGCATTTT. This gives the protein CASSGAGDSNQPQHF. The chain carries TRBV19 and TRBJ1-5; a weak D match, TRBD1 (6 bases). Germline lookup yields CDR1 LNHDA and CDR2 SQIVND (reference sequence). This CDR3 has 15 amino acids. V dropped 5 bases and J dropped 0 bases, with 11 bases sitting between them.